Only a few counts were recorded for the clone carrying this TCR beta chain. Both iRepertoire HTBI primers and Arm-PCR of CDR3 regions were used to build the TCR beta libraries. MiXCR, applied by TCRdb to the multiplex PCR reads, yields one record per CDR3 protein. This sample yields approximately 470,000 distinct CDR3 sequences, of which 20% to 25% are seen a single time; 6.5% to 8% belongs to the top ten. The sample is drawn from a study of regulatory T cells in long-lasting Graves disease. V dropped 4 bases and J dropped 1; count of bases not matched to a gene: 5. The CDR3 has 15 residues. Germline values: CDR1 MNHNS, CDR2 SASEGT. Time point defined: persistent/refractory GD, antithyroid drugs over 5 years with positive TRAb. Generation of the TCR library employed RNA extracted from PBMCs.

The sequence derives from a female donor with Graves disease. The specimen was peripheral blood mononuclear cells (PBMCs), collected when the disease was refractory, from a patient treated with antithyroid drugs. The rearrangement uses TRBV6-1 and TRBJ2-7; TRBD1 matches 9 bases. CDR3 region: CASSVTTGGSYEQYF. The DNA of the CDR3 is TGTGCCAGCAGTGTAACGACAGGGGGATCCTACGAGCAGTACTTC.